This TCR beta chain comes out of a study of T cell repertoires in cytomegalovirus infection. This clonotype was detected once. The target antigen is unknown. Between the trimmed V and J ends, which lost 4 bases and 2 bases, there was a span of 14 bases. The CDR3 length is 15 residues. Germline CDR1 reads LGHNA; CDR2 reads YNFKEQ. MiXCR, run by TCRdb on the reads, gives a single entry per CDR3 protein. The sample gives 640,000 or so distinct CDR3 sequences, 30% to 40% of which show up once; 15% to 20% is in the top ten. Specimen: cultured PBMCs, collected from culture after CMV antigen stimulation. The sequence derives from a human donor in good health (CMV status not recorded). Some clones in this sample may be carry-over from other donors' samples. The chain joins TRBV4-2 to TRBJ1-2, with a tentative D call TRBD1 (6 bases). The CDR3: CASSRVGQKNYGYTF. The CDR3 DNA reads as TGTGCCAGCAGCCGAGTCGGACAGAAGAACTATGGCTACACCTTC.